The 18 T cell receptor beta chains reported below all come from one sample, sequenced in a study of control samples from healthy donors and cancer patients. Sequenced by immunoSEQ multiplex PCR; TCRdb stores in-frame clones only, minus some. Of 98,000 or so clones in the sample, roughly 79% are singletons; the top ten hold 6% to 8%. Sequencing was performed on blood. All receptors come from a man aged 18 to 30 in good health.

This chain links TRBV6-5 with TRBJ1-2; a weak D match, TRBD1 (6 bases). Germline values: CDR1 MNHEY, CDR2 SVGAGI. Trimming cost V 4 bases and J 8 bases, with 8 bases left between them. This CDR3 contains 11 residues. CDR3 sequence: CASSSGVGYTF. The CDR3 nucleotides read TGTGCCAGCAGTTCAGGGGTGGGCTACACCTTC.

V gene TRBV6-2 or TRBV6-3 combines with J gene TRBJ2-7; possibly TRBD2 for D (5 bases). The germline CDR1 and CDR2 sequences are MNHEY and SVGEGT. The CDR3 sequence is 12 residues long. Trimming removed 2 bases at V and 7 bases at J, with 9 bases between. The CDR3 sequence: CASSYPGIEQYF. Written as DNA, the CDR3 is TGTGCCAGCAGTTACCCGGGGATTGAGCAGTACTTC.

The chain uses TRBV27 and TRBJ2-3, with 10 bases fitting TRBD2. The ends lost 6 bases at V and 1 base at J; junction bases unmatched: 7. This CDR3 contains 16 residues. CDR1 and CDR2 (germline): MNHEY, SMNVEV (reference sequence). The CDR3, as DNA: TGTGCCAGCAGCCGGGGAGGGACTAGCGGCACAGATACGCAGTATTTT. It encodes CASSRGGTSGTDTQYF.

This sequence joins TRBV28 and TRBJ2-7; the D gene is possibly TRBD1 (5 bases). CDR3 size: 12 residues. Per germline, CDR1 MDHEN and CDR2 SYDVKM. The V end lost 7 bases, the J end lost 0 bases, and 7 bases lay between the germline ends. The CDR3 is CASTDSSYEQYF. CDR3 DNA sequence: TGTGCCAGCACCGACAGCTCCTACGAGCAGTACTTC.

The chain employs TRBV30 and TRBJ1-2, with D perhaps matching TRBD1 (6 bases). The CDR3 length is 19 residues. V was clipped by 4 bases and J by 4 bases, with 31 bases between them. Germline V gives CDR1 GTSNPN, CDR2 SVGIG (reference sequence). The CDR3 coding sequence is TGTGCCTGGAAAGGTGGTCCGGCGGGCGCAAGGGGGGGTAGCTATGGCTACACCTTC. Translation gives CAWKGGPAGARGGSYGYTF.

The chain employs TRBV7-9 and TRBJ2-2; D remains unclear. Germline V gene sequence: CDR1 SEHNR, CDR2 FQNEAQ (reference sequence). Trimming removed 7 bases from V and 4 bases from J, with 13 bases in between. This CDR3 region has 14 residues. CDR3 loop: CASTNLGLTGELFF. The CDR3 DNA sequence: TGTGCCAGCACTAATCTTGGTCTCACCGGGGAGCTGTTTTTT.

This clone was detected many times. The chain recombines TRBV7-8 with TRBJ2-2; TRBD2 aligns across 9 bases. Germline trimming cut 5 bases from V and 4 bases from J; bases unmatched to any gene: 8. The CDR3 is made up of 16 amino acids. Germline CDR1 and CDR2: SGHVS and FQNEAQ. The CDR3 protein is CASSLSAGGSTGELFF. The CDR3 DNA sequence: TGTGCCAGCAGCCTATCAGCGGGGGGTAGCACCGGGGAGCTGTTTTTT.

The chain employs TRBV14 and TRBJ1-2; tentative D call: TRBD1 (6 bases). The CDR3 extends over 14 amino acids. Between the trimmed V and J ends, which lost 1 base and 4 bases, there was a span of 10 bases. Germline V gene data show CDR1 as SGHDN and CDR2 as FVKESK. CDR3 sequence reads: CASSQVGGPYGYTF. The CDR3 nucleotides are TGTGCCAGCAGCCAAGTAGGGGGACCCTATGGCTACACCTTC.

The chain joins TRBV4-1 to TRBJ2-1, with 8 positions matching TRBD1. Germline trimming cut 1 base from V and 3 bases from J; bases unmatched to any gene: 8. Germline CDR1 MGHRA, CDR2 YSYEKL. The CDR3 totals 17 residues. In DNA form, the CDR3 reads TGCGCCAGCAGCCAAGCTGGGCGGGACAGGTTCTACAATGAGCAGTTCTTC. This sequence encodes CASSQAGRDRFYNEQFF.

V gene TRBV3-1 (or the pseudogene TRBV3-2) combines with J gene TRBJ1-4; unclear D gene. The CDR3 sequence is 16 residues long. The V end lost 1 base, the J end lost 4 bases, and 13 bases lay between the germline ends. From germline, CDR1 is LGHDT and CDR2 YNNKEL (reference sequence). Here the CDR3 DNA reads TGTGCCAGCAGCCAAGTAAGAACCGGACTTAATGAAAAACTGTTTTTT. It translates to CASSQVRTGLNEKLFF.

The chain links TRBV12-5 to TRBJ1-1; 8 bases align to TRBD1. After removal of 5 bases from V and 11 bases from J, the junction contained 7 bases not matched to a gene. Germline loops: CDR1 LGHNT, CDR2 FRNRAP. The length of the CDR3 is 12 residues. The CDR3 coding sequence is TGTGCTAGTGGTCTCGGACAGGGTCGGGCTTTCTTT. Translating gives CASGLGQGRAFF.

The chain recombines TRBV7-9 with TRBJ1-1; no reliable D call. Germline CDR1 and CDR2: SEHNR and FQNEAQ (reference sequence). The V gene lost 5 bases and the J gene lost 0 bases, with 16 bases spanning the gap. This CDR3 has 16 amino acids. The CDR3: CASSPSGARLNTEAFF. CDR3 bases: TGTGCCAGCAGCCCATCAGGCGCCCGGTTGAACACTGAAGCTTTCTTT.

The rearrangement links TRBV30 to TRBJ2-1, with D possibly TRBD1 on 6 matching bases. The germline gives CDR1 GTSNPN, CDR2 SVGIG (reference sequence). Trimming left V 4 bases short and J 14 bases short, with 21 bases between. This CDR3 contains 13 residues. The CDR3 DNA reads as TGTGCCTGGAAAAGGCTGCTGGGGGCAGGGAAGTTCTTC. Amino acid sequence: CAWKRLLGAGKFF.

This sequence joins TRBV20-1 and TRBJ1-2; D might be TRBD1 (5 bases). Germline V CDR1 and CDR2: DFQATT, SNEGSKA (reference sequence). This CDR3 comprises 11 residues. The CDR3: CRVGEVYGYTF. CDR3 nucleotides: TGCAGAGTGGGGGAGGTCTATGGCTACACCTTC.

As regards this clone: The sample contains more than one DNA sequence encoding this CDR3. This chain uses TRBV28 with TRBJ1-1; D ambiguous. CDR3 length equals 11 residues. Trimming cost V 3 bases and J 5 bases, with 4 bases left between them. CDR1 MDHEN and CDR2 SYDVKM come from the germline V gene. The CDR3 DNA reads TGTGCCAGCAGTTTGGGGACTGAAGCTTTCTTT. It encodes CASSLGTEAFF.

The chain is built from TRBV30 and TRBJ1-2; perhaps TRBD1 as D (5 bases). This CDR3 spans 15 amino acids. Germline V gives CDR1 GTSNPN, CDR2 SVGIG (reference sequence). Trimming stripped 1 base from V and 3 bases from J, with 15 bases between. The CDR3 is CAWSASFSRDYGYTF. CDR3 nucleotide sequence: TGTGCCTGGAGTGCATCGTTTTCCAGGGACTATGGCTACACCTTC.

This chain uses TRBV11-2 with TRBJ1-4; D is unresolved. The CDR3 spans 16 residues. V lost 1 base and J lost 7, with 16 bases in between. Per the germline V gene, CDR1 is SGHAT and CDR2 is FQNNGV. Here the CDR3 DNA reads TGTGCCAGCAGCTTAGGGTCTCTAGGGTTTAGTGAAAAACTGTTTTTT. This translates into CASSLGSLGFSEKLFF. Using reference TRBV11-2 and TRBJ1-4 for the parts outside the CDR3, the full variable domain is EAGVAQSPRYKIIEKRQSVAFWCNPISGHATLYWYQQILGQGPKLLIQFQNNGVVDDSQLPKDRFSAERLKGVDSTLKIQPAKLEDSAVYLCASSLGSLGFSEKLFFGSGTQLSVL.

This chain uses TRBV9 with TRBJ2-3, with 10 nucleotides matching TRBD2. Germline V gene data show CDR1 as SGDLS and CDR2 as YYNGEE. This CDR3 has 15 amino acids. V was clipped by 4 bases and J by 1 base; unmatched bases: 3. CDR3 amino acids: CASSHLAGGTDTQYF. In DNA form, the CDR3 reads TGTGCCAGCAGCCATCTAGCGGGGGGCACAGATACGCAGTATTTT.